Listed here are 29 T cell receptor beta chains from one sample, sequenced in a study of cytomegalovirus exposure and HLA in healthy donors. Here immunoSEQ multiplex PCR was the method, and the copy in TCRdb shows in-frame clones only, minus some. The sample includes about 180,000 clones, just under 90% seen only once; the top ten take approximately 1.5%. The sample taken for sequencing was PBMCs. These receptors were obtained from a woman aged 25 to 39 in good health and CMV-seronegative.

The chain employs TRBV27 and TRBJ2-1; the D is unclear. V was shortened by 11 bases and J by 4 bases, with 18 bases between the two germline ends. Germline V gene data show CDR1 as MNHEY and CDR2 as SMNVEV (reference sequence). The CDR3 covers 14 residues. CDR3 nucleotides: TGTGCCCTACAAGGCAGGCCAGGATACAATGAGCAGTTCTTC. Its protein is CALQGRPGYNEQFF.

The rearrangement joins TRBV4-1 to TRBJ2-1, with TRBD2 identical over 8 bases. The germline V gene encodes CDR1 MGHRA and CDR2 YSYEKL. CDR3 length: 17 residues. V trimming: 0 bases; J trimming: 6 bases; junction bases outside the gene matches: 10. The CDR3 here is CASSQERETLAGNEQFF. CDR3 nucleotides: TGCGCCAGCAGCCAAGAGCGTGAGACCCTAGCGGGCAATGAGCAGTTCTTC.

V and J are TRBV5-4 and TRBJ2-3; 9 bases are shared with TRBD2. This CDR3 region has 14 residues. With V trimmed by 3 bases and J by 2 bases, 1 base remained unmatched. Germline-derived CDR1 and CDR2 are SGHNT and YYREEE (reference sequence). DNA for the CDR3: TGTGCCAGCAGCTCTAGCGGGGCCACAGATACGCAGTATTTT. It specifies CASSSSGATDTQYF.

CDR3 DNA: TGCGCCAGCAGCCCACTAGCGGGGGGGCAAGAGACCCAGTACTTC. It is translated as CASSPLAGGQETQYF. The chain employs TRBV5-1 and TRBJ2-5, with TRBD2 matching over 13 bases. The CDR3 contains 15 residues. V shed 4 bases, J shed 2 bases, and the junction held 2 bases outside the gene matches. Germline V CDR1 and CDR2: SGHRS, YFSETQ.

CDR3 residues: CASSLERVGELFF. Here the CDR3 DNA reads TGTGCCAGCAGCTTAGAACGGGTCGGGGAGCTGTTTTTT. The chain couples TRBV11-2 to TRBJ2-2; D uncertain. With 0 bases removed from V and 7 bases from J, the gap between germline ends came to 6 bases. Germline-derived CDR1 and CDR2 are SGHAT and FQNNGV. There are 13 residues in the CDR3.

This clone was detected only once. This chain uses TRBV7-9 with TRBJ2-7; 7 nucleotides align to TRBD1. The CDR3 consists of 16 residues. The ends lost 5 bases at V and 0 bases at J; junction bases unmatched: 10. Germline V gene lookup returns CDR1 SEHNR and CDR2 FQNEAQ (reference sequence). CDR3 in amino acids: CASSRTGTATSYEQYF. CDR3 bases: TGTGCCAGCAGCCGTACCGGGACAGCAACCTCCTACGAGCAGTACTTC.

The CDR3 region is CASTNDRVVDQPQHF. The CDR3 DNA is TGTGCCAGTACTAACGACAGGGTGGTAGATCAGCCCCAGCATTTT. J is TRBJ1-5 and V is TRBV19, with 7 nucleotides matching TRBD1. Trimming took 7 bases from V and 5 from J; bases not matched to a gene: 11. There are 15 residues in the CDR3. Germline V gene sequence: CDR1 LNHDA, CDR2 SQIVND (reference sequence).

As for this clone: Other DNA sequences of this sample code for an identical CDR3. The chain recombines TRBV28 with TRBJ1-1; D is uncertain. This CDR3 comprises 12 residues. V dropped 4 bases and J dropped 1 base, with 4 bases sitting between them. CDR1 and CDR2 from the germline V gene are MDHEN and SYDVKM. The CDR3 sequence is CASSSRNTEAFF. In DNA form, the CDR3 reads TGTGCCAGCAGTTCTCGGAACACTGAAGCTTTCTTT. Complete variable domain (other parts from reference TRBV28 and TRBJ1-1): DVKVTQSSRYLVKRTGEKVFLECVQDMDHENMFWYRQDPGLGLRLIYFSYDVKMKEKGDIPEGYSVSREKKERFSLILESASTNQTSMYLCASSSRNTEAFFGQGTRLTVV.

The chain recombines TRBV29-1 with TRBJ2-1; 12 bases agree with TRBD2. This CDR3 region has 17 residues. V was clipped by 1 base and J by 8 bases; unmatched bases: 12. CDR1 and CDR2 (germline): SQVTM, ANQGSEA. CDR3 region: CSVEGTTSGGFNDEQFF. CDR3 nucleotide sequence: TGCAGCGTTGAAGGGACAACTAGCGGGGGGTTTAACGATGAGCAGTTCTTC.

The chain couples TRBV15 to TRBJ2-1, with 10 bases that match TRBD2. Germline assignment: CDR1 LNHNV and CDR2 YYDKDF (reference sequence). The CDR3 length is 15 residues. The V segment lost 1 base and the J segment 7 bases; nucleotides outside the gene matches: 4. The CDR3 DNA reads TGTGCCACCAGCAGAGTCCAAGCGGGGGGGAATGAGCAGTTCTTC. The encoded protein is CATSRVQAGGNEQFF.

This chain links TRBV4-3 with TRBJ2-5, with 8 bases fitting TRBD2. The CDR3 extends over 16 amino acids. In germline, CDR1 is LGHNA, CDR2 YSLEER. V lost 1 base, J lost 1 base, and 5 bases stayed unmatched. CDR3: CASSQGFGGGQETQYF. As DNA, the CDR3 is TGCGCCAGCAGCCAAGGTTTCGGGGGGGGCCAAGAGACCCAGTACTTC.

On this clone: The junction departs from germline at one end; a sequencing error may be responsible. The J gene is TRBJ2-1, the V gene TRBV10-2, with a tentative D call TRBD2 (6 bases). Germline V lookup: CDR1 WSHSY, CDR2 SAAADI. There are 10 residues in the CDR3. CDR3 loop: CASSAMGLIF. CDR3 coding DNA: TGCGCCAGCAGTGCCATGGGACTTATCTTC.

This clone was counted between two and nine times. The chain couples TRBV4-2 to TRBJ1-3, with D possibly TRBD1 on 6 matching bases. V was pared by 3 bases and J by 4 bases, with 13 bases between. The CDR3 consists of 15 residues. Germline assignment: CDR1 LGHNA and CDR2 YNFKEQ. The chain's CDR3 is CASSHGNTGGNTIYF. DNA of the CDR3: TGTGCCAGCAGCCATGGAAACACAGGGGGAAACACCATATATTTT.

The rearrangement links TRBV30 to TRBJ1-4; unclear D gene. This CDR3 spans 15 amino acids. Germline V gives CDR1 GTSNPN, CDR2 SVGIG (reference sequence). V was clipped by 1 base and J by 4 bases, with 13 bases between them. The chain's CDR3 is CAWSDGSWGNEKLFF. Written as DNA, the CDR3 is TGTGCCTGGAGTGATGGGAGTTGGGGTAATGAAAAACTGTTTTTT. Looking up the rest from reference TRBV30 and TRBJ1-4 gives the full variable domain: SQTIHQWPATLVQPVGSPLSLECTVEGTSNPNLYWYRQAAGRGLQLLFYSVGIGQISSEVPQNLSASRPQDRQFILSSKKLLLSDSGFYLCAWSDGSWGNEKLFFGSGTQLSVL.

V gene TRBV27 combines with J gene TRBJ2-1, with D maybe TRBD1 (6 bases). The V gene lost 7 bases and the J gene lost 6 bases, with 25 bases spanning the gap. The germline gives CDR1 MNHEY, CDR2 SMNVEV (reference sequence). There are 17 residues in the CDR3. CDR3 sequence (DNA): TGTGCCAGCAAACTCCTCGGGGTTACGGGACATCGCAATGAGCAGTTCTTC. Its translation: CASKLLGVTGHRNEQFF.

This chain connects TRBV27 to TRBJ1-4; 11 bases match TRBD1. The germline CDR1 and CDR2 sequences are MNHEY and SMNVEV (reference sequence). This CDR3 contains 19 residues. Trimming at V came to 4 bases and at J to 0 bases, leaving 10 bases not matched to a gene. The CDR3 nucleotides read TGTGCCAGCAGTTACGGGCCGGGACAGGGGGTTTCAACTAATGAAAAACTGTTTTTT. Protein: CASSYGPGQGVSTNEKLFF. Drawing the rest from reference TRBV27 and TRBJ1-4, the complete variable domain is EAQVTQNPRYLITVTGKKLTVTCSQNMNHEYMSWYRQDPGLGLRQIYYSMNVEVTDKGDVPEGYKVSRKEKRNFPLILESPSPNQTSLYFCASSYGPGQGVSTNEKLFFGSGTQLSVL.

The chain links TRBV27 to TRBJ1-3; possible D gene TRBD1, 5 bases. From germline, CDR1 is MNHEY and CDR2 SMNVEV (reference sequence). The CDR3 is 16 amino acids. Trimming took 5 bases from V and 0 from J, leaving 14 bases between them. The CDR3 bases are TGTGCCAGCAGTCCCGGTGGGACTTCCTCTGGAAACACCATATATTTT. Translation: CASSPGGTSSGNTIYF.

In its sample, this clone was seen a few times. This chain connects TRBV6-5 to TRBJ2-7; 7 bases map to TRBD2. With 5 bases clipped from V and 2 bases from J, the junction kept 6 bases outside the gene matches. This CDR3 comprises 14 residues. Per germline, CDR1 MNHEY and CDR2 SVGAGI. DNA for the CDR3: TGTGCCAGCAGTATAGATGGACTAGCCTACGAGCAGTACTTC. It specifies CASSIDGLAYEQYF.

V and J are TRBV6-1 and TRBJ2-3; TRBD2 matches 8 bases. The V segment lost 2 bases and the J segment 2 bases; nucleotides outside the gene matches: 3. This CDR3 is built from 15 residues. Germline-derived CDR1 and CDR2 are MNHNS and SASEGT. The CDR3 DNA is TGTGCCAGCAGTGAACAGCGGGGGACCACAGATACGCAGTATTTT. This encodes CASSEQRGTTDTQYF.

CDR3 sequence: CASSPGQGAQITANYGYTF. DNA for the CDR3: TGTGCCAGCTCACCGGGACAGGGGGCGCAAATAACAGCTAACTATGGCTACACCTTC. The chain uses TRBV18 and TRBJ1-2; 12 positions match TRBD1. Germline values: CDR1 KGHSH, CDR2 LQKENI. J gave up 0 bases and V 3 bases, and 11 bases lay outside the gene matches. The CDR3 is made up of 19 amino acids.

V and J are TRBV7-9 and TRBJ1-2; tentatively, D is TRBD1 (5 bases). CDR3 size: 14 residues. CDR1 and CDR2 (germline): SEHNR, FQNEAQ (reference sequence). V was shortened by 5 bases and J by 8 bases, with 18 bases between the two germline ends. The CDR3 loop is CASSHEGGGNGYTF. The CDR3 DNA reads TGTGCCAGCAGCCACGAAGGCGGGGGGAACGGCTACACCTTC.

The chain carries TRBV5-1 and TRBJ1-2; D unresolved. The V gene's germline CDR1 is SGHRS and CDR2 YFSETQ. CDR3 length: 17 residues. Trimming cost V 2 bases and J 8 bases, with 25 bases left between them. The CDR3 region is CASSFQFGITDLGGYTF. CDR3 in DNA: TGCGCCAGCAGCTTCCAGTTTGGTATCACGGACTTAGGAGGCTACACCTTC.

This rearrangement joins TRBV7-9 to TRBJ1-2; perhaps TRBD1 as D (5 bases). Germline V gene sequence: CDR1 SEHNR, CDR2 FQNEAQ (reference sequence). Trimming pared 5 bases from V and 4 bases from J, leaving 14 bases between. The CDR3 runs 14 residues. The CDR3 region has the DNA TGTGCCAGCAGCAAAGGGGCAGGGCCCTATGGCTACACCTTC. Amino acids: CASSKGAGPYGYTF. Looking up the rest from reference TRBV7-9 and TRBJ1-2 gives the full variable domain: DTGVSQNPRHKITKRGQNVTFRCDPISEHNRLYWYRQTLGQGPEFLTYFQNEAQLEKSRLLSDRFSAERPKGSFSTLEIQRTEQGDSAMYLCASSKGAGPYGYTFGSGTRLTVV.

The rearrangement links TRBV5-6 to TRBJ2-7, with D uncertain. The CDR3 is 13 amino acids. Trimming pared 4 bases from V and 2 bases from J, leaving 10 bases between. Germline loops: CDR1 SGHDT, CDR2 YYEEEE. The CDR3 sequence is CASSHRNAYEQYF. The DNA of the CDR3 is TGTGCCAGCAGCCACAGAAATGCCTACGAGCAGTACTTC.

The CDR3 nucleotides are TGCGCCAGCAGCTTGGGGCTAGCCCTCCCATACAATGAGCAGTTCTTC. Amino acids: CASSLGLALPYNEQFF. This rearrangement joins TRBV5-1 to TRBJ2-1; D is possibly TRBD2 (5 bases). CDR1 and CDR2 (germline): SGHRS, YFSETQ. Trimming pared 0 bases from V and 4 bases from J, leaving 14 bases between. The CDR3 is 16 residues long.

This clone was counted only a few times. This sequence joins TRBV9 and TRBJ2-3, with TRBD2 matching over 7 bases. The CDR3 runs 16 residues. Trimming at V came to 2 bases and at J to 3 bases, leaving 9 bases not matched to a gene. In germline, CDR1 is SGDLS, CDR2 YYNGEE. The DNA for the CDR3 is TGTGCCAGCAGCGTCCTGGCGGGGGTCCGGACAGATACGCAGTATTTT. Protein product: CASSVLAGVRTDTQYF.

The chain is built from TRBV30 and TRBJ1-2; 8 nucleotides line up with TRBD1. The CDR3 length is 16 residues. Germline assignment: CDR1 GTSNPN and CDR2 SVGIG (reference sequence). With 2 bases clipped from V and 4 bases from J, the junction kept 12 bases outside the gene matches. The CDR3 nucleotides are TGTGCCTGGAGTACGACCAAGACAGGGGTCACCTATGGCTACACCTTC. It translates to CAWSTTKTGVTYGYTF.

This clone showed up just once. This chain connects TRBV11-2 to TRBJ2-7; D may be TRBD1 (6 bases). Trimming removed 3 bases at V and 3 bases at J, with 15 bases between. The CDR3 is 15 residues long. Per germline, CDR1 SGHAT and CDR2 FQNNGV. The CDR3 sequence is CASSFLTGPNYEQYF. The CDR3 DNA reads as TGTGCCAGCAGCTTCCTTACAGGGCCGAACTACGAGCAGTACTTC.

Here the CDR3 reads CSVPGQGTYNEQFF. CDR3 DNA sequence: TGCAGCGTCCCGGGACAGGGGACCTACAATGAGCAGTTCTTC. J is TRBJ2-1 and V is TRBV29-1; 10 bases line up with TRBD1. CDR1 is SQVTM and CDR2 is ANQGSEA in the germline V gene. The V segment lost 6 bases and the J segment 2 bases; nucleotides outside the gene matches: 4. The CDR3 has 14 amino acids.